A selection of T cell receptor beta chains follows, all from one sample in a study of T cells in localized non-small cell lung cancer. This table comes from immunoSEQ multiplex PCR, and its TCRdb copy is limited to in-frame clones, with some not included. Of some 140,000 clones listed, roughly 90% are singletons. Source: peripheral blood, taken before any cancer treatment. These receptors originate from a female donor of 60 years or more with stage I lung adenocarcinoma. The CDR3 runs from the conserved cysteine through the conserved F or W. The order of the fields is J gene, V gene, clone size, D gene, CDR3 protein, CDR3 DNA. D genes are given only for firm matches. Clone size, where shown, is once, few, many, or a class for clones that have expanded.

j_call: TRBJ2-2; v_call: TRBV29-1; clone_size: NA; d_call: NA; cdr3_aa: CSVDRDTTGELFF; cdr3_nt: TGCAGCGTTGATAGGGACACCACCGGGGAGCTGTTTTTT
j_call: TRBJ1-1; v_call: TRBV11-3; clone_size: NA; d_call: NA; cdr3_aa: CASSLGFWTEAFF; cdr3_nt: TGTGCCAGCAGCCTAGGGTTTTGGACTGAAGCTTTCTTT
j_call: TRBJ2-2; v_call: TRBV27; clone_size: NA; d_call: NA; cdr3_aa: CASSTGAGQTGELFF; cdr3_nt: TGTGCCAGCAGCACGGGGGCAGGGCAAACCGGGGAGCTGTTTTTT
j_call: TRBJ2-2; v_call: TRBV5-1; clone_size: NA; d_call: NA; cdr3_aa: CASSGVGETGELFF; cdr3_nt: TGCGCCAGCAGTGGGGTAGGAGAGACCGGGGAGCTGTTTTTT
j_call: TRBJ2-1; v_call: TRBV5-1; clone_size: NA; d_call: NA; cdr3_aa: CASSPSYRSSYNEQFF; cdr3_nt: TGCGCCAGCAGCCCTAGTTACAGGAGCTCCTACAATGAGCAGTTCTTC
j_call: TRBJ1-5; v_call: TRBV28; clone_size: NA; d_call: TRBD1; cdr3_aa: CASSFPRTGPTDVAQHF; cdr3_nt: TGTGCCAGCAGTTTTCCCAGGACAGGGCCAACTGATGTAGCCCAGCATTTT
j_call: TRBJ1-1; v_call: TRBV10-1; clone_size: NA; d_call: NA; cdr3_aa: CASSDRVGSAEAFF; cdr3_nt: TGCGCCAGCAGTGACCGAGTAGGGAGCGCTGAAGCTTTCTTT
j_call: TRBJ1-5; v_call: TRBV30; clone_size: NA; d_call: NA; cdr3_aa: CAWSDRDDQPQHF; cdr3_nt: TGTGCCTGGAGTGATCGAGATGATCAGCCCCAGCATTTT
j_call: TRBJ1-4; v_call: TRBV6-1; clone_size: NA; d_call: NA; cdr3_aa: CASSEVTGVGEKLFF; cdr3_nt: TGTGCCAGCAGTGAAGTTACCGGAGTGGGGGAAAAACTGTTTTTT
j_call: TRBJ1-1; v_call: TRBV7-3; clone_size: NA; d_call: NA; cdr3_aa: CASSESGVNTEAFF; cdr3_nt: TGTGCCAGCAGCGAATCTGGGGTTAACACTGAAGCTTTCTTT
j_call: TRBJ1-1; v_call: TRBV14; clone_size: NA; d_call: NA; cdr3_aa: CASSQDEAGTNTEAFF; cdr3_nt: TGTGCCAGCAGCCAAGATGAGGCAGGGACGAACACTGAAGCTTTCTTT
j_call: TRBJ1-2; v_call: TRBV19; clone_size: NA; d_call: NA; cdr3_aa: CASNAPLGLGPGNYGYTF; cdr3_nt: TGTGCCAGTAACGCCCCCTTAGGGTTGGGGCCCGGCAACTATGGCTACACCTTC
j_call: TRBJ2-5; v_call: TRBV5-1; clone_size: NA; d_call: NA; cdr3_aa: CASRTGLQETQYF; cdr3_nt: TGCGCCAGCAGAACGGGCCTCCAAGAGACCCAGTACTTC
j_call: TRBJ2-1; v_call: TRBV7-8; clone_size: NA; d_call: NA; cdr3_aa: CASSLRDTGGEQFF; cdr3_nt: TGTGCCAGCAGCTTAAGGGACACAGGAGGTGAGCAGTTCTTC
j_call: TRBJ2-5; v_call: TRBV5-8; clone_size: NA; d_call: TRBD1; cdr3_aa: CASSLEAGGGTQYF; cdr3_nt: TGTGCCAGCAGCTTGGAGGCAGGGGGCGGGACCCAGTACTTC
j_call: TRBJ2-7; v_call: TRBV7-9; clone_size: NA; d_call: NA; cdr3_aa: CASSFMGYEQYF; cdr3_nt: TGTGCCAGCAGCTTTATGGGCTACGAGCAGTACTTC
j_call: TRBJ2-3; v_call: TRBV5-5; clone_size: NA; d_call: TRBD2; cdr3_aa: CASSLAGSDTQYF; cdr3_nt: TGTGCCAGCAGCTTAGCGGGATCAGATACGCAGTATTTT
j_call: TRBJ2-3; v_call: TRBV5-4; clone_size: few; d_call: TRBD2; cdr3_aa: CASSRGTSGTDTQYF; cdr3_nt: TGTGCCAGCAGCAGGGGGACTAGCGGTACAGATACGCAGTATTTT
j_call: TRBJ1-2; v_call: TRBV6-5; clone_size: NA; d_call: NA; cdr3_aa: CASSYSFGGYTF; cdr3_nt: TGTGCCAGCAGTTACTCCTTCGGGGGCTACACCTTC
j_call: TRBJ1-2; v_call: TRBV5-4; clone_size: NA; d_call: TRBD1; cdr3_aa: CASSVDRGRYGYTF; cdr3_nt: TGTGCCAGCAGCGTCGACAGGGGGAGGTATGGCTACACCTTC
j_call: TRBJ2-5; v_call: TRBV29-1; clone_size: NA; d_call: TRBD2; cdr3_aa: CSARLAGMETQYF; cdr3_nt: TGCAGCGCAAGACTAGCGGGAATGGAGACCCAGTACTTC
j_call: TRBJ2-1; v_call: TRBV9; clone_size: NA; d_call: NA; cdr3_aa: CASSVQQGRTRNEQFF; cdr3_nt: TGTGCCAGCAGCGTACAACAGGGCAGGACTAGGAATGAGCAGTTCTTC
j_call: TRBJ1-1; v_call: TRBV19; clone_size: NA; d_call: NA; cdr3_aa: CASSISQGGMNTEAFF; cdr3_nt: TGTGCCAGTAGTATTTCCCAGGGTGGTATGAACACTGAAGCTTTCTTT
j_call: TRBJ2-3; v_call: TRBV7-9; clone_size: NA; d_call: TRBD2; cdr3_aa: CASSFGQRGTGPGTDTQYF; cdr3_nt: TGTGCCAGCAGCTTTGGACAGCGGGGGACGGGGCCTGGCACAGATACGCAGTATTTT
j_call: TRBJ2-1; v_call: TRBV13; clone_size: once; d_call: NA; cdr3_aa: CASSSLRGSNEQFF; cdr3_nt: TGTGCCAGCAGCTCCCTGAGGGGGAGCAATGAGCAGTTCTTC
j_call: TRBJ1-1; v_call: TRBV5-1; clone_size: NA; d_call: NA; cdr3_aa: CASSLETSGRVKIEAFF; cdr3_nt: TGCGCCAGCAGCTTGGAGACTTCGGGCAGGGTAAAAATTGAAGCTTTCTTT
j_call: TRBJ2-1; v_call: TRBV4-1; clone_size: NA; d_call: TRBD2; cdr3_aa: CASSQDQTTSGSYNEQFF; cdr3_nt: TGCGCCAGCAGCCAAGATCAGACGACTAGCGGATCCTACAATGAGCAGTTCTTC
j_call: TRBJ2-2; v_call: TRBV14; clone_size: NA; d_call: NA; cdr3_aa: CASSTPYTGELFF; cdr3_nt: TGTGCCAGCAGCACCCCTTACACCGGGGAGCTGTTTTTT
j_call: TRBJ2-2; v_call: TRBV2; clone_size: NA; d_call: TRBD2; cdr3_aa: CASSELAGGPSGTGELFF; cdr3_nt: TGTGCCAGCAGTGAGCTAGCGGGAGGGCCCTCGGGCACCGGGGAGCTGTTTTTT
j_call: TRBJ1-4; v_call: TRBV28; clone_size: NA; d_call: TRBD1; cdr3_aa: CATRGLEKLFF; cdr3_nt: TGTGCCACCAGGGGGCTTGAAAAACTGTTTTTT
j_call: TRBJ2-1; v_call: TRBV5-1; clone_size: NA; d_call: TRBD2; cdr3_aa: CASNELAGATNEQFF; cdr3_nt: TGCGCCAGCAACGAACTAGCGGGAGCTACCAATGAGCAGTTCTTC
j_call: TRBJ2-7; v_call: TRBV6-6; clone_size: NA; d_call: TRBD2; cdr3_aa: CASSSRLAGGSYEQYF; cdr3_nt: TGTGCCAGCAGTTCCCGTTTAGCGGGAGGTTCGTACGAGCAGTACTTC
j_call: TRBJ2-2; v_call: TRBV11-2; clone_size: NA; d_call: NA; cdr3_aa: CASSLELGELFF; cdr3_nt: TGTGCCAGCAGCTTAGAACTCGGGGAGCTGTTTTTT
j_call: TRBJ2-7; v_call: TRBV2; clone_size: NA; d_call: NA; cdr3_aa: CASREGTLFAQYF; cdr3_nt: TGTGCCAGCAGGGAAGGGACACTTTTTGCGCAGTACTTC
j_call: TRBJ2-4; v_call: TRBV21-1; clone_size: NA; d_call: NA; cdr3_aa: CASSKVPGQGDF; cdr3_nt: TGTGCCAGCAGCAAAGTCCCGGGACAGGGGGACTTC
j_call: TRBJ2-1; v_call: TRBV20-1; clone_size: NA; d_call: NA; cdr3_aa: CSGLGVEQFF; cdr3_nt: TGCAGTGGTCTGGGCGTCGAGCAGTTCTTC
j_call: TRBJ1-1; v_call: TRBV15; clone_size: NA; d_call: TRBD1; cdr3_aa: CATSDRDRALVRAFF; cdr3_nt: TGTGCCACCAGCGATCGAGACAGGGCTCTGGTCCGGGCTTTCTTT
j_call: TRBJ1-1; v_call: TRBV5-1; clone_size: NA; d_call: NA; cdr3_aa: CASSQGATKTEAFF; cdr3_nt: TGCGCCAGCAGCCAGGGCGCGACGAAAACTGAAGCTTTCTTT
j_call: TRBJ2-7; v_call: TRBV4-2; clone_size: NA; d_call: TRBD2; cdr3_aa: CASSQELGLAGGEQYF; cdr3_nt: TGTGCCAGCAGCCAAGAACTAGGGCTAGCGGGCGGCGAGCAGTACTTC
j_call: TRBJ2-7; v_call: TRBV7-3; clone_size: NA; d_call: NA; cdr3_aa: CASSRDLSYEQYF; cdr3_nt: TGTGCCAGCAGCAGGGACCTAAGCTACGAGCAGTACTTC
j_call: TRBJ2-1; v_call: TRBV29-1; clone_size: NA; d_call: TRBD2; cdr3_aa: CSGGTSGRNEQFF; cdr3_nt: TGCAGCGGAGGGACTAGCGGGAGGAATGAGCAGTTCTTC
j_call: TRBJ2-2; v_call: TRBV2; clone_size: once; d_call: NA; cdr3_aa: CASLMAGELFF; cdr3_nt: TGTGCCAGCCTGATGGCCGGGGAGCTGTTTTTT